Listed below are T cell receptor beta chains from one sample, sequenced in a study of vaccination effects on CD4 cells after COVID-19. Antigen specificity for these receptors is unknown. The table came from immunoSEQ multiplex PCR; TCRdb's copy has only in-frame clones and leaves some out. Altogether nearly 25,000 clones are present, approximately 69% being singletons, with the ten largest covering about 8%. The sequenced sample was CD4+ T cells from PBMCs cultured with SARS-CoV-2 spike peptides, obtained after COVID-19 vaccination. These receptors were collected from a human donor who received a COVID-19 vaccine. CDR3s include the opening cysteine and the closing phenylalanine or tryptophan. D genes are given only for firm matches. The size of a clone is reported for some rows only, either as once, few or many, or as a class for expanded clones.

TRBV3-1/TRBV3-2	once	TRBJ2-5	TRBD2	CASSLPGGSETQYF	TGTGCCAGCAGCCTTCCCGGGGGGAGTGAGACCCAGTACTTC
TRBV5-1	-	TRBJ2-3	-	CASSLRRGTSDTQYF	TGCGCCAGCAGCCTAAGGAGAGGGACTTCAGATACGCAGTATTTT
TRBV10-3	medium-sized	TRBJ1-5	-	CAISGGLEAGSYQPQHF	TGTGCCATCAGTGGAGGGTTGGAGGCAGGGTCATATCAGCCCCAGCATTTT
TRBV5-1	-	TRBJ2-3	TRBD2	CASSLVSGGSTDTQYF	TGCGCCAGCAGCTTGGTTAGCGGGGGTAGCACAGATACGCAGTATTTT
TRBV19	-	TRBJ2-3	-	CASSESQGWHTQYF	TGTGCCAGTAGTGAGTCCCAGGGTTGGCATACGCAGTATTTT
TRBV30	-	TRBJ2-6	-	CTTSRPSGANVLTF	TGTACTACCTCTCGTCCATCTGGGGCCAACGTCCTGACTTTC
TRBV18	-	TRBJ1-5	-	CASSTGYETQPQHF	TGTGCCAGCTCAACAGGGTACGAAACTCAGCCCCAGCATTTT
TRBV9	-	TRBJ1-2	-	CASSVGGPGRSGGYTF	TGTGCCAGCAGCGTAGGAGGGCCTGGACGGAGTGGGGGCTACACCTTC
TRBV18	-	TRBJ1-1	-	CASSQDLNTEAFF	TGTGCCAGCTCCCAAGACCTGAACACTGAAGCTTTCTTT
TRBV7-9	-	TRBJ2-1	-	CASSLTGLYNEQFF	TGTGCCAGCAGCTTAACAGGGCTCTACAATGAGCAGTTCTTC
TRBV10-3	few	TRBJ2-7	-	CATGPDYEQYF	TGTGCCACCGGGCCGGATTACGAGCAGTACTTC
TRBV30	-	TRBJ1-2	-	CACSVGNYGYTF	TGTGCCTGTAGTGTGGGGAACTATGGCTACACCTTC
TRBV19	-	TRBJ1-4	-	CASSMGTSYNEKLFF	TGTGCCAGTAGCATGGGGACATCTTATAATGAAAAACTGTTTTTT
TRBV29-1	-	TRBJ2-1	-	CSVGPAGNEQFF	TGCAGCGTTGGCCCGGCAGGGAATGAGCAGTTCTTC
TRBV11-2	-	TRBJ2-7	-	CASSQISGLSFYEQYF	TGTGCCAGCAGCCAAATCTCGGGACTTTCCTTCTACGAGCAGTACTTC
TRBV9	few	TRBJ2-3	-	CASSVDFARTDTQYF	TGTGCCAGCAGCGTAGATTTTGCTCGGACAGATACGCAGTATTTT
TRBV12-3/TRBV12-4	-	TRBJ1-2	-	CASSLAGDRGYTF	TGTGCCAGCAGTTTAGCGGGGGACCGTGGCTACACCTTC
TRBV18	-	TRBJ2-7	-	CASSPRGGALSYEQYF	TGTGCCAGCTCACCACGTGGGGGCGCACTGTCCTACGAGCAGTACTTC
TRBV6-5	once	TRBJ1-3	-	CASRRTGDSGNTIYF	TGTGCCAGCAGACGAACAGGAGACTCTGGAAACACCATATATTTT
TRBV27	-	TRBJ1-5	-	CASSLLDSNQPQHF	TGTGCCAGCAGTTTGTTGGACAGCAATCAGCCCCAGCATTTT
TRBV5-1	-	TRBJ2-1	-	CASSLATTEGEQFF	TGCGCCAGCAGCTTGGCAACCACGGAGGGGGAGCAGTTCTTC
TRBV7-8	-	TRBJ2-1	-	CASSSGTDQKRGDEQFF	TGTGCCAGCAGCTCAGGGACAGACCAAAAAAGGGGGGATGAGCAGTTCTTC